This T cell receptor (beta chain) was sequenced for a study of T cells after yellow fever vaccination. Germline V gene lookup returns CDR1 SGHRS and CDR2 YFSETQ. The trim removed 4 bases at V and 3 bases at J, leaving 7 bases unmatched. The CDR3 is 14 residues long. For TCR, cDNA came from 5'RACE template switching, which added a universal primer site and UMIs. TCRdb passed the 5' RACE reads through MiXCR, listing each CDR3 protein once. The table has about 340,000 distinct CDR3 sequences, 3% to 4.5% seen once. Regarding the study as a whole: Abundant bulk-population clonotypes could contaminate the FACS-sorted repertoires. Detected again after the booster were most primary-vaccination clones, at roughly 95% CD4 and nearly 90% CD8.

Points on this clonotype: What it recognizes is unknown.

Sequencing used PBMCs, obtained 5 days after the yellow fever booster vaccination. This sequence joins TRBV5-1 and TRBJ2-7; 7 bases line up with TRBD1. The receptor was derived from a man between 18 and 29 years old who received the YFV17D yellow fever vaccine. CDR3 sequence (DNA): TGCGCCAGCAGCACGGGACAGCTCTGCTACGAGCAGTACTTC. Encoded protein: CASSTGQLCYEQYF. Supplemented by reference TRBV5-1 and TRBJ2-7, the full variable domain reads KAGVTQTPRYLIKTRGQQVTLSCSPISGHRSVSWYQQTPGQGLQFLFEYFSETQRNKGNFPGRFSGRQFSNSRSEMNVSTLELGDSALYLCASSTGQLCYEQYFGPGTRLTVT.